Below are 24 T cell receptor beta chains sequenced from a single sample in a study of blood T cell repertoires in COVID-19. This table comes from immunoSEQ multiplex PCR, and its TCRdb copy is limited to in-frame clones, with some not included. The top ten clones hold roughly 1.5% of a sample with roughly 290,000 clones, 90% of them seen once. Sequenced material: PBMCs or T cells enriched from blood (not recorded which). These receptors all stem from a woman younger than 35 with acute COVID-19.

Note on this clone: Other DNA sequences in this sample translate to the same CDR3. The chain combines TRBV9 with TRBJ1-6, with 7 bases fitting TRBD1. Germline trimming cut 0 bases from V and 5 bases from J; bases unmatched to any gene: 2. Germline V gene sequence: CDR1 SGDLS, CDR2 YYNGEE. There are 15 residues in the CDR3. The CDR3 loop reads CASSVAGQDNSPLHF. The CDR3 DNA is TGTGCCAGCAGCGTAGCTGGACAGGATAATTCACCCCTCCACTTT.

The chain is built from TRBV19 and TRBJ1-5; no definite D call. CDR1 and CDR2 from the germline V gene are LNHDA and SQIVND (reference sequence). V was cut by 5 bases and J by 3 bases, with 8 bases left in between. This CDR3 has 13 residues. CDR3 DNA: TGTGCCAGTAGTCCCCGGTTCAATCAGCCCCAGCATTTT. Translated, it gives CASSPRFNQPQHF.

The CDR3 nucleotides are TGTGCCAGCAGCTTTTGGACAGTGAACACTGAAGCTTTCTTT. Translation gives CASSFWTVNTEAFF. The J gene is TRBJ1-1, the V gene TRBV7-2; TRBD1 is a possible D gene (6 bases). The CDR3 has 14 amino acids. V was clipped by 3 bases and J by 0 bases, with 8 bases between them. Germline CDR1 reads SGHTA; CDR2 reads FQGNSA.

The chain is built from TRBV7-6 and TRBJ1-4, with 10 bases that match TRBD1. The CDR3 has 16 residues. CDR1 is SGHVS and CDR2 is FNYEAQ in the germline V gene. Losses at the gene ends were 5 bases for V and 3 bases for J; bases not matched to a gene: 6. The DNA for the CDR3 is TGTGCCAGCAGCGTGCGACAGGGGGCCGCTAATGAAAAACTGTTTTTT. This gives the protein CASSVRQGAANEKLFF.

The CDR3 bases are TGTGCCAGCAGGCCCGGGATGGGGGGATACGAAAAACTGTTTTTT. This translates into CASRPGMGGYEKLFF. The chain couples TRBV6-5 to TRBJ1-4; TRBD1 might be the D (5 bases). V lost 6 bases and J 8 bases, leaving 19 bases between the germline ends. The CDR3 extends over 15 amino acids. Germline CDR1 MNHEY, CDR2 SVGAGI.

This clone appeared a single time. The chain combines TRBV20-1 with TRBJ2-7; 7 bases align to TRBD2. CDR1 is DFQATT and CDR2 is SNEGSKA in the germline V gene (reference sequence). The CDR3 loop spans 16 amino acids. V lost 3 bases, J lost 1 base, and 12 bases stayed unmatched. The CDR3 DNA sequence: TGCAGTGCTAGTCCGCCTGCAGCGGGAAGGTCCTACGAGCAGTACTTC. This encodes CSASPPAAGRSYEQYF.

This sequence joins TRBV27 and TRBJ2-4, with 10 bases that match TRBD2. The CDR3 extends over 16 amino acids. Germline CDR1 reads MNHEY; CDR2 reads SMNVEV (reference sequence). Unmatched junction bases numbered 7, after V lost 5 bases and J lost 3 bases. For the CDR3, the DNA is TGTGCCAGCAGTCTAGGACTAGCGGCCCACAAAAACATTCAGTACTTC. Its translation is CASSLGLAAHKNIQYF.

The chain recombines TRBV2 with TRBJ2-7, with 11 bases matching TRBD2. Germline-derived CDR1 and CDR2 are SNHLY and FYNNEI. The CDR3 extends over 17 amino acids. V lost 5 bases, J lost 6 bases, and 15 bases stayed unmatched. The DNA of the CDR3 is TGTGCCAGCAGTCGAATAAAAACCCCGGGACTAGCGGCCGAGCAGTACTTC. Protein: CASSRIKTPGLAAEQYF.

The chain is built from TRBV11-2 and TRBJ1-5; D is undetermined. The CDR3 runs to 15 residues. The germline gives CDR1 SGHAT, CDR2 FQNNGV. Trimming stripped 6 bases from V and 5 bases from J, with 17 bases between. The CDR3 DNA reads TGTGCCAGCAGTCACGGCCAGGCAACCGATCAGCCCCAGCATTTT. Translating gives CASSHGQATDQPQHF. Based on the CDR3 plus reference TRBV11-2 and TRBJ1-5, the full variable domain is EAGVAQSPRYKIIEKRQSVAFWCNPISGHATLYWYQQILGQGPKLLIQFQNNGVVDDSQLPKDRFSAERLKGVDSTLKIQPAKLEDSAVYLCASSHGQATDQPQHFGDGTRLSIL.

The chain combines TRBV5-1 with TRBJ1-3; D may be TRBD1 (5 bases). This CDR3 comprises 20 residues. The V gene lost 0 bases and the J gene lost 0 bases, with 22 bases spanning the gap. The germline gives CDR1 SGHRS, CDR2 YFSETQ. CDR3 DNA sequence: TGCGCCAGCAGCTTGGTCCACAGGCTCTCCTGGAAACACTCTGGAAACACCATATATTTT. It encodes CASSLVHRLSWKHSGNTIYF.

This clone was detected once. V is TRBV27 and J is TRBJ2-7; 12 bases are a match to TRBD2. The germline V gene has CDR1 MNHEY and CDR2 SMNVEV (reference sequence). Trimming at V came to 4 bases and at J to 4 bases, leaving 11 bases not matched to a gene. This CDR3 is built from 17 residues. As DNA, the CDR3 is TGTGCCAGCAGTTACACCGACCTGACTAGCGGGAGTTACGAGCAGTACTTC. Amino acids: CASSYTDLTSGSYEQYF.

The V and J genes are TRBV28 and TRBJ2-7, with TRBD1 identical over 9 bases. After removal of 6 bases from V and 6 bases from J, the junction contained 12 bases not matched to a gene. CDR3 length equals 15 residues. Germline CDR1 reads MDHEN; CDR2 reads SYDVKM. CDR3 residues: CASSSPGTGSGEQYF. CDR3 DNA: TGTGCCAGCAGCTCCCCCGGGACAGGGAGTGGCGAGCAGTACTTC.

The rearrangement joins TRBV20-1 to TRBJ2-7; 9 nucleotides align to TRBD2. Trimming cost V 3 bases and J 5 bases; bases outside gene matches: 5. This CDR3 is built from 13 residues. Germline loops: CDR1 DFQATT, CDR2 SNEGSKA (reference sequence). Written as DNA, the CDR3 is TGCAGTGCTAGTGTCCTAGCGGGACACGAGCAGTACTTC. Residues: CSASVLAGHEQYF.

V gene TRBV29-1 combines with J gene TRBJ1-2; 11 nucleotides align to TRBD1. CDR1 SQVTM and CDR2 ANQGSEA come from the germline V gene. There are 15 residues in the CDR3. J was trimmed by 8 bases and V by 6 bases; bases with no gene match: 14. The CDR3 DNA reads as TGCAGCGTCGATCTCGCGGACAGGGGGCGTGGAGGCTACACCTTC. This gives the protein CSVDLADRGRGGYTF.

Points on this clone: An end of the junction does not agree with germline; a read error may underlie this. The J gene is TRBJ2-7, the V gene TRBV5-1; D possibly corresponds to TRBD1 (8 bases). The CDR3 runs to 13 residues. Germline loops: CDR1 SGHRS, CDR2 YFSETQ. The DNA for the CDR3 is TGCGCCAGCAGCTCCGCCGCTGAAGCGGGACAGGACTTC. It encodes CASSSAAEAGQDF. Looking up the rest from reference TRBV5-1 and TRBJ2-7 gives the full variable domain: KAGVTQTPRYLIKTRGQQVTLSCSPISGHRSVSWYQQTPGQGLQFLFEYFSETQRNKGNFPGRFSGRQFSNSRSEMNVSTLELGDSALYLCASSSAAEAGQDFGPGTRLTVT.

The chain has TRBV30 and TRBJ2-5, with D possibly being TRBD1 (5 bases). The CDR3 length is 15 residues. CDR1 is GTSNPN and CDR2 is SVGIG in the germline V gene (reference sequence). The V gene lost 7 bases and the J gene lost 2 bases, with 20 bases spanning the gap. The CDR3 DNA follows: TGTGCCTCCCGCTGGGGTCAGGGCCTTCAAGAGACCCAGTACTTC. Translation gives CASRWGQGLQETQYF.

The chain links TRBV19 to TRBJ1-5; D is unclear. Germline V CDR1 and CDR2: LNHDA, SQIVND (reference sequence). The V gene lost 4 bases and the J gene lost 8 bases, with 12 bases spanning the gap. The CDR3 is 13 amino acids. CDR3 residues: CASSTSSGKPQHF. CDR3 DNA sequence: TGTGCCAGTAGTACCTCTTCGGGAAAGCCCCAGCATTTT. Variable domain in full (rest from reference TRBV19 and TRBJ1-5): DGGITQSPKYLFRKEGQNVTLSCEQNLNHDAMYWYRQDPGQGLRLIYYSQIVNDFQKGDIAEGYSVSREKKESFPLTVTSAQKNPTAFYLCASSTSSGKPQHFGDGTRLSIL.

The chain employs TRBV27 and TRBJ1-2; D is perhaps TRBD1 (6 bases). Germline V gene data show CDR1 as MNHEY and CDR2 as SMNVEV (reference sequence). V was shortened by 5 bases and J by 9 bases, with 16 bases between the two germline ends. This CDR3 is built from 13 residues. CDR3 residues: CASSPQQGTRYTF. The CDR3 DNA sequence: TGTGCCAGCAGTCCCCAACAGGGAACGCGCTACACCTTC.

Only one count was recorded for this clone. CDR3 loop: CASSQDNSAASYNEQFF. DNA of the CDR3: TGTGCCAGCAGCCAAGACAATTCGGCAGCGTCCTACAATGAGCAGTTCTTC. This chain connects TRBV14 to TRBJ2-1; D is uncertain. Trimming removed 0 bases at V and 1 base at J, with 13 bases between. Germline loops: CDR1 SGHDN, CDR2 FVKESK. The CDR3 is 17 amino acids.

The V call is TRBV29-1, the J call TRBJ1-1; the D is unclear. The germline CDR1 and CDR2 sequences are SQVTM and ANQGSEA. This CDR3 spans 16 amino acids. The V end was cut by 5 bases, the J end by 1 base, with 20 bases between. The CDR3 spells CSVIRRQARSNTEAFF. As DNA, the CDR3 is TGCAGCGTTATCAGGAGGCAAGCCCGATCGAACACTGAAGCTTTCTTT. Together with reference TRBV29-1 and TRBJ1-1, the CDR3 gives the full variable domain: SAVISQKPSRDICQRGTSLTIQCQVDSQVTMMFWYRQQPGQSLTLIATANQGSEATYESGFVIDKFPISRPNLTFSTLTVSNMSPEDSSIYLCSVIRRQARSNTEAFFGQGTRLTVV.

Written as DNA, the CDR3 is TGTGCCAGCAGGCTGACAACAGGAAACACCATATATTTT. The encoded protein is CASRLTTGNTIYF. The chain employs TRBV2 and TRBJ1-3, with D unclear. The CDR3 is 13 residues long. CDR1 SNHLY and CDR2 FYNNEI come from the germline V gene. V was clipped by 6 bases and J by 4 bases, with 10 bases between them.

This clone was counted once. This chain links TRBV4-2 with TRBJ2-1, with D tentatively TRBD2 (5 bases). Germline CDR1 is LGHNA and CDR2 is YNFKEQ. The V gene lost 0 bases and the J gene lost 5 bases, with 23 bases spanning the gap. This CDR3 contains 19 residues. The chain's CDR3 is CASSQDSYGTGTAHNEQFF. The CDR3 DNA reads TGTGCCAGCAGCCAAGATTCCTATGGAACGGGAACGGCCCACAATGAGCAGTTCTTC.

The genes are TRBV29-1 and TRBJ2-5, with 13 bases matching TRBD2. CDR3 length: 15 amino acids. V was clipped by 5 bases and J by 2 bases; unmatched bases: 5. Germline V gives CDR1 SQVTM, CDR2 ANQGSEA. DNA of the CDR3: TGCAGCGTTAGGGGGACTAGCGGGGTTCAAGAGACCCAGTACTTC. Amino acid sequence: CSVRGTSGVQETQYF.

V and J are TRBV11-3 and TRBJ2-7; a weak D match, TRBD2 (6 bases). Between the trimmed V and J ends, which lost 3 bases and 3 bases, there was a span of 9 bases. Germline CDR1 SGHNT, CDR2 YENEEA. CDR3 length: 13 residues. CDR3 sequence: CASSLGGNYEQYF. In nucleotides, the CDR3 is TGTGCCAGCAGCTTGGGGGGAAACTACGAGCAGTACTTC.